This TCR beta chain was observed in a study of blood T cell repertoires in COVID-19. Study summary: Acute and convalescent COVID-19 specimens originated in the United States, Italy and Spain. PBMCs, B-cell-depleted T cells, or T cells were the source of the cDNA or gDNA that made up the material.

Original methodology: Cell counts per sample came from amplifying reference gene primers. Sequenced by immunoSEQ multiplex PCR; TCRdb stores in-frame clones only, minus some. V and J calls and clone size are copied from that table; D and trimming were computed from the DNA. The profile shows about 200,000 clones, approximately 84% of them singletons. With V trimmed by 9 bases and J by 7 bases, 3 bases remained unmatched. Per the germline V gene, CDR1 is MNHEY and CDR2 is SVGAGI. This CDR3 is 14 amino acids long. The gene calls are TRBV6-5 and TRBJ2-2, with 15 positions matching TRBD2. Material: peripheral blood. The TCR sequence derives from an elderly man with acute or convalescent COVID-19. The CDR3 DNA sequence: TGTGCCAGTTGGACTAGCGGGAGGGGCGGGGAGCTGTTTTTT. Amino acid sequence: CASWTSGRGGELFF.